This passage covers 22 T cell receptor beta chains from one sample sequenced in a study of response to subunit inactivated influenza vaccine. One entry per CDR3 protein results from TCRdb running MiXCR on the RT-PCR reads. This sample has about 780,000 distinct CDR3 sequences, with around 18% found just once. This sample comprised PBMCs from blood, obtained about 5 days after vaccination. The receptors come from a man in his forties or fifties who received an inactivated influenza vaccine.

The rearrangement links TRBV24-1 to TRBJ2-7; 11 bases are a match to TRBD1. The V gene end was trimmed by 4 bases and the J gene end by 6 bases; junction bases not matched to a gene: 4. From germline, CDR1 is KGHDR and CDR2 SFDVKD. This CDR3 comprises 14 residues. DNA for the CDR3: TGTGCCACCAGTGACCGGGGACAGGGGGGCGAGCAGTACTTC. As protein: CATSDRGQGGEQYF.

This clonotype has at least ten counts. The gene calls are TRBV7-2 and TRBJ1-1, with no clear D. The CDR3 spans 12 residues. Trimming took off 1 base at V and 7 bases at J, with 7 bases between the two ends. The germline CDR1 and CDR2 sequences are SGHTA and FQGNSA. The CDR3 DNA is TGTGCCAGCAGCTTAGGGACCGGTGAAGCTTTCTTT. The encoded protein is CASSLGTGEAFF.

This clonotype was detected a few times. A clone one base away is much larger, so this may be a read error. V and J are TRBV3-1 and TRBJ2-5, with a weak D call TRBD1 (6 bases). The CDR3 sequence is 13 residues long. Trimming cost V 5 bases and J 3 bases, with 10 bases left between them. Germline lookup yields CDR1 LGHDT and CDR2 YNNKEL (reference sequence). CDR3 bases: TGTGCCAGCAGCTTCAGGACAGAAGAGACCCAGTACTTC. Translation: CASSFRTEETQYF.

The chain carries TRBV19 and TRBJ2-5; 8 positions agree with TRBD2. Germline V lookup: CDR1 LNHDA, CDR2 SQIVND (reference sequence). V shed 3 bases and J 4 bases; nucleotides not matched to a gene: 4. This CDR3 has 14 residues. This CDR3 is CASSIFLAGETQYF. CDR3 nucleotides: TGTGCCAGTAGTATCTTTCTAGCGGGAGAGACCCAGTACTTC.

This clonotype was seen ten or more times. The rearrangement joins TRBV6-6 to TRBJ2-2, with TRBD1 matching over 7 bases. Germline CDR1 MNHNY, CDR2 SVGAGI (reference sequence). The CDR3 spans 13 residues. The ends lost 8 bases at V and 2 bases at J; junction bases unmatched: 2. As DNA, the CDR3 is TGTGCCAGCGGACAGGTCAACACCGGGGAGCTGTTTTTT. This encodes CASGQVNTGELFF.

This clonotype showed up many times. The chain has TRBV11-2 and TRBJ2-3; D not certain. The germline V gene encodes CDR1 SGHAT and CDR2 FQNNGV. V gave up 6 bases and J gave up 7 bases, with 11 bases separating them. The CDR3 has 12 residues. The CDR3 bases are TGTGCCAGCAGGGAGCCAGACCATACGCAGTATTTT. Protein sequence: CASREPDHTQYF. The full variable domain, its missing parts supplied by reference TRBV11-2 and TRBJ2-3, is EAGVAQSPRYKIIEKRQSVAFWCNPISGHATLYWYQQILGQGPKLLIQFQNNGVVDDSQLPKDRFSAERLKGVDSTLKIQPAKLEDSAVYLCASREPDHTQYFGPGTRLTVL.

This clonotype was seen only a few times. The CDR3 bases are TGCAGTGCTAGAGATACTAGCTTCGCAGATACGCAGTATTTT. Protein product: CSARDTSFADTQYF. This chain joins TRBV20-1 and TRBJ2-3; possible D gene TRBD2, 6 bases. This CDR3 is 14 amino acids long. Germline CDR1 and CDR2: DFQATT and SNEGSKA (reference sequence). V shed 0 bases and J shed 4 bases, with 11 bases lying between them.

This clonotype appeared a few times. The chain carries TRBV10-3 and TRBJ1-2; 7 nucleotides match TRBD1. The CDR3 consists of 14 residues. Germline values: CDR1 ENHRY, CDR2 SYGVKD. J lost 4 bases, V lost 6 bases, and 8 bases had no gene match. DNA for the CDR3: TGTGCCATCAGCCCCACAGGGGAAGGCTATGGCTACACCTTC. Its translation is CAISPTGEGYGYTF.

This clonotype has a handful of counts. This chain joins TRBV7-2 and TRBJ2-3; 9 positions agree with TRBD2. Unmatched junction bases numbered 4, after V lost 6 bases and J lost 0 bases. Germline assignment: CDR1 SGHTA and CDR2 FQGNSA. The CDR3 totals 15 residues. In nucleotides, the CDR3 is TGTGCCAGCAGAGAAACTAGCGGGAGCACAGATACGCAGTATTTT. The encoded protein is CASRETSGSTDTQYF.

There are many counts of this clonotype. The chain is built from TRBV29-1 and TRBJ2-5, with 10 bases matching TRBD2. Trimming cost V 7 bases and J 5 bases; bases outside gene matches: 7. The CDR3 covers 13 residues. Germline V gene data show CDR1 as SQVTM and CDR2 as ANQGSEA. The CDR3 DNA reads as TGCAGCGGGAAAGCGGGGGGGCTGGAGACCCAGTACTTC. Translating it yields CSGKAGGLETQYF.

The gene calls are TRBV30 and TRBJ2-5; possible D gene TRBD1, 5 bases. V lost 1 base and J 5 bases, leaving 8 bases between the germline ends. The CDR3 sequence is 12 residues long. CDR1 is GTSNPN and CDR2 is SVGIG in the germline V gene (reference sequence). CDR3 region: CAWSDRQETQYF. In DNA form, the CDR3 reads TGTGCCTGGAGTGACCGACAGGAGACCCAGTACTTC.

This chain links TRBV4-2 with TRBJ2-7, with TRBD2 as a possible D gene (5 bases). The CDR3 has 14 residues. CDR1 and CDR2 from the germline V gene are LGHNA and YNFKEQ. V was shortened by 0 bases and J by 4 bases, with 10 bases between the two germline ends. CDR3 in amino acids: CASSQDRLAYEQYF. CDR3 nucleotides: TGTGCCAGCAGCCAAGATCGGCTAGCATACGAGCAGTACTTC.

This clonotype was picked up a small number of times. This chain links TRBV28 with TRBJ1-5; weak D call: TRBD1 (5 bases). Per germline, CDR1 MDHEN and CDR2 SYDVKM. CDR3 length equals 15 residues. Trimming stripped 6 bases from V and 3 bases from J, with 15 bases between. The CDR3 here is CASSIPRGPNQPQHF. In DNA form, the CDR3 reads TGTGCCAGCAGCATCCCCCGGGGCCCCAATCAGCCCCAGCATTTT.

V and J are TRBV4-2 and TRBJ2-3; tentative D call: TRBD1 (7 bases). V was clipped by 6 bases and J by 1 base, with 14 bases between them. This CDR3 comprises 15 residues. Looked up from germline, CDR1 is LGHNA and CDR2 is YNFKEQ. CDR3 region: CASSRGQGGTDTQYF. CDR3 nucleotide sequence: TGTGCCAGCAGTCGGGGGCAGGGGGGCACAGATACGCAGTATTTT.

At least ten counts were recorded for this clonotype. The CDR3, as DNA: TGTGCCACCAGCGTTGTCCGGGGCGGTCAGCCCCAGCATTTT. Amino acids: CATSVVRGGQPQHF. The chain joins TRBV15 to TRBJ1-5; D may be TRBD1 (5 bases). The germline gives CDR1 LNHNV, CDR2 YYDKDF (reference sequence). The CDR3 is 14 residues long. Deletions cut 5 bases from V and 6 bases from J, with 14 bases between.

DNA for the CDR3: TGTGCCAGCAGCGAGGGACAGCTTAGCACAGATACGCAGTATTTT. It yields the protein CASSEGQLSTDTQYF. The chain joins TRBV7-8 to TRBJ2-3, with 7 bases lining up with TRBD1. The CDR3 has 15 amino acids. Unmatched junction bases numbered 5, after V lost 5 bases and J lost 0 bases. Germline values: CDR1 SGHVS, CDR2 FQNEAQ.

The chain carries TRBV18 and TRBJ2-3; no clear D. Germline V CDR1 and CDR2: KGHSH, LQKENI. The CDR3 is 13 residues long. Trimming cost V 2 bases and J 2 bases, with 5 bases left between them. CDR3 sequence (DNA): TGTGCCAGCTCACCAATCTACACAGATACGCAGTATTTT. It specifies CASSPIYTDTQYF.

The V call is TRBV4-1, the J call TRBJ2-7; 9 bases line up with TRBD1. Looked up from germline, CDR1 is MGHRA and CDR2 is YSYEKL. The junction had 10 bases not matched to a gene; V was cut back by 4 bases and J by 3 bases. This CDR3 has 16 amino acids. As DNA, the CDR3 is TGCGCCAGCAGCCTTGGTCCGGGACAGGGACTCTACGAGCAGTACTTC. It yields the protein CASSLGPGQGLYEQYF.

This clonotype was detected a few times. The chain carries TRBV12-3 or TRBV12-4 and TRBJ1-3; D gene unclear. The CDR3 loop spans 12 amino acids. The ends were cut back, 2 bases at V and 4 bases at J, with 3 bases in the middle. CDR3 in DNA: TGTGCCAGCAGTTTATTGGGAAACACCATATATTTT. This translates into CASSLLGNTIYF.

The table lists this clonotype with a few counts. The chain is built from TRBV7-9 and TRBJ2-7, with a possible D match to TRBD2 (5 bases). From germline, CDR1 is SEHNR and CDR2 FQNEAQ (reference sequence). The CDR3 contains 15 residues. Deletions cut 5 bases from V and 6 bases from J, with 20 bases between. The CDR3 protein is CASSPTPGSSREQYF. In DNA form, the CDR3 reads TGTGCCAGCAGCCCTACCCCGGGATCGTCGCGCGAGCAGTACTTC.

This sequence joins TRBV12-3 or TRBV12-4 and TRBJ1-3; 7 bases match TRBD1. Trimming took 5 bases from V and 1 from J; bases not matched to a gene: 8. CDR3 length: 16 amino acids. CDR3 sequence reads: CASSTRDRVSGNTIYF. The CDR3 bases are TGTGCCAGCAGTACACGCGACAGGGTGTCTGGAAACACCATATATTTT.

The V gene is TRBV5-1, the J gene TRBJ2-1; tentative D call: TRBD2 (5 bases). CDR1 SGHRS and CDR2 YFSETQ come from the germline V gene. With 4 bases removed from V and 8 bases from J, the gap between germline ends came to 19 bases. The CDR3 consists of 15 residues. In DNA form, the CDR3 reads TGCGCCAGCAGCCCGGCAGGTGATCTAGCCGATGAGCAGTTCTTC. As protein: CASSPAGDLADEQFF. Drawing the rest from reference TRBV5-1 and TRBJ2-1, the complete variable domain is KAGVTQTPRYLIKTRGQQVTLSCSPISGHRSVSWYQQTPGQGLQFLFEYFSETQRNKGNFPGRFSGRQFSNSRSEMNVSTLELGDSALYLCASSPAGDLADEQFFGPGTRLTVL.